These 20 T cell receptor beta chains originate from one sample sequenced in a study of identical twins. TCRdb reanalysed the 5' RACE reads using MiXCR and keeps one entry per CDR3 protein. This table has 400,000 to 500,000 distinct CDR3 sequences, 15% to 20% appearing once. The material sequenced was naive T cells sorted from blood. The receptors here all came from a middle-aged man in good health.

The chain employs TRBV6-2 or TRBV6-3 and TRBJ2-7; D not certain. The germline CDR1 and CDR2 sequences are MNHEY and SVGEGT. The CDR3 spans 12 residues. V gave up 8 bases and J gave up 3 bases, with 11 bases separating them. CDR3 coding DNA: TGTGCCAGCCAAGCCCCTTTCTACGAGCAGTACTTC. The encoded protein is CASQAPFYEQYF.

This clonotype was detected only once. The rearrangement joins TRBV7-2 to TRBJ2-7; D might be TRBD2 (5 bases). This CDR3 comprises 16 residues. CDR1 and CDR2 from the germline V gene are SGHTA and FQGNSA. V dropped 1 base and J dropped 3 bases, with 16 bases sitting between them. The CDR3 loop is CASSLGGLVAGYEQYF. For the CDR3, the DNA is TGTGCCAGCAGCTTAGGCGGGCTCGTGGCCGGCTACGAGCAGTACTTC.

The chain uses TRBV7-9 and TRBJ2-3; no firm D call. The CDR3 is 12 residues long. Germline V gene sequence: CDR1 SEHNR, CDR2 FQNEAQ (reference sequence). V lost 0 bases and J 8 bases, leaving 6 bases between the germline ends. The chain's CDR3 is CASSLALGTQYF. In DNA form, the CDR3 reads TGTGCCAGCAGCTTAGCGCTCGGTACGCAGTATTTT.

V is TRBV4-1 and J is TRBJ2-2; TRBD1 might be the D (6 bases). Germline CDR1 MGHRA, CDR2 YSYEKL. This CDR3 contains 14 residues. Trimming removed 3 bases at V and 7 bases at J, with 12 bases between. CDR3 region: CASSQQQGVGELFF. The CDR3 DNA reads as TGCGCCAGCAGCCAGCAACAGGGAGTCGGGGAGCTGTTTTTT.

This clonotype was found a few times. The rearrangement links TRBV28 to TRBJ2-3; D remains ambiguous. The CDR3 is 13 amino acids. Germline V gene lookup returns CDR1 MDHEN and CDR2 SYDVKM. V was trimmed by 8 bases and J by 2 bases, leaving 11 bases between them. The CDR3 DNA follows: TGTGCCAGCCGTGAGTGGAACACAGATACGCAGTATTTT. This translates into CASREWNTDTQYF. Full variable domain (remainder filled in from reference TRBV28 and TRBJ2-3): DVKVTQSSRYLVKRTGEKVFLECVQDMDHENMFWYRQDPGLGLRLIYFSYDVKMKEKGDIPEGYSVSREKKERFSLILESASTNQTSMYLCASREWNTDTQYFGPGTRLTVL.

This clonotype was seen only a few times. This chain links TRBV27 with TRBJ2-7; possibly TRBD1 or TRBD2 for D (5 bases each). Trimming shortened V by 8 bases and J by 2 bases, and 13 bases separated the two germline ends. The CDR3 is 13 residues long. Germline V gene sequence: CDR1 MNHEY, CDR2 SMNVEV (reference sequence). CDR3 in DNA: TGTGCCAGCGGGACGGGGCTTACCTACGAGCAGTACTTC. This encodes CASGTGLTYEQYF.

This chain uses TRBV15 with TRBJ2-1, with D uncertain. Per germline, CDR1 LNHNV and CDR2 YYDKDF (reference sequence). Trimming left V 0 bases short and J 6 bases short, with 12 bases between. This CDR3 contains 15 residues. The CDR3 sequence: CATSRDLGSSNEQFF. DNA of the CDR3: TGTGCCACCAGCAGAGATCTTGGTAGCAGCAATGAGCAGTTCTTC.

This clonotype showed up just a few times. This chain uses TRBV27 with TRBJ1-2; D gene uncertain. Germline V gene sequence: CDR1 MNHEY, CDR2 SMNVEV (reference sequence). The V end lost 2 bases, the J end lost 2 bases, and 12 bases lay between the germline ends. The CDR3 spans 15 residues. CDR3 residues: CASSLIYGENYGYTF. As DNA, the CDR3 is TGTGCCAGCAGTTTAATCTACGGGGAAAACTATGGCTACACCTTC.

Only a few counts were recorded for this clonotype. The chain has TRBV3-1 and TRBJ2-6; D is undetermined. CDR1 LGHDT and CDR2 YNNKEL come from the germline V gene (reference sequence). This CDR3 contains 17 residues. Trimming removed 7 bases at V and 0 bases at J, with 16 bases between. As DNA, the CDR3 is TGTGCCAGCACCCCCCTGGCAGGCAACTCTGGGGCCAACGTCCTGACTTTC. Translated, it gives CASTPLAGNSGANVLTF.

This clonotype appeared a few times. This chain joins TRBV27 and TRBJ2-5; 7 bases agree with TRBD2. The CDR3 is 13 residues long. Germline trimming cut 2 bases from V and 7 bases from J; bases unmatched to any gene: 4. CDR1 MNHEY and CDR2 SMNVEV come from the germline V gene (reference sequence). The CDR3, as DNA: TGTGCCAGCAGTTTAAATGGGGAGGGGACCCAGTACTTC. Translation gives CASSLNGEGTQYF.

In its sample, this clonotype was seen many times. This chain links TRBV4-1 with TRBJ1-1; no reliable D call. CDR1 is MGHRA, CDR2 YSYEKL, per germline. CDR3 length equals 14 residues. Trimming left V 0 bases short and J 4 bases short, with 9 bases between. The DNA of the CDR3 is TGCGCCAGCAGCCAAGATCGGGGTTTCACTGAAGCTTTCTTT. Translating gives CASSQDRGFTEAFF.

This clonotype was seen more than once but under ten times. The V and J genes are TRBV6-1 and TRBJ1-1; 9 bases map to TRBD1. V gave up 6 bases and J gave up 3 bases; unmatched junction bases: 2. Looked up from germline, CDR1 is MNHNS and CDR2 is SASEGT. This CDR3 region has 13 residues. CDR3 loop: CASSTGGHTEAFF. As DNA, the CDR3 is TGTGCCAGCAGCACAGGGGGCCACACTGAAGCTTTCTTT.

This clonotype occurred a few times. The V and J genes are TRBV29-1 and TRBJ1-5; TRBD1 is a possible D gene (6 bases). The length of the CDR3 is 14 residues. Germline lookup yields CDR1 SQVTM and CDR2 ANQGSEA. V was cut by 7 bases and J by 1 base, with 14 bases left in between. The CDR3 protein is CSASQGRSNQPQHF. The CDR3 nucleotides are TGCAGCGCATCACAGGGAAGGAGCAATCAGCCCCAGCATTTT.

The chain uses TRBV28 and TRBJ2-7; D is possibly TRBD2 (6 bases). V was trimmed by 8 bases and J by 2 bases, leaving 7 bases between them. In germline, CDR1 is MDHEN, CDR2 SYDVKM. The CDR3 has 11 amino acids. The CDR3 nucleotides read TGTGCCAGCGGGGGGACCTACGAGCAGTACTTC. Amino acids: CASGGTYEQYF.

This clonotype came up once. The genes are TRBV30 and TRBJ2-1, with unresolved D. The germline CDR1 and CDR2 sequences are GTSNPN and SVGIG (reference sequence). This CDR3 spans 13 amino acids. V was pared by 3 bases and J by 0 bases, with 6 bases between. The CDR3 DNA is TGTGCCTGGAGCGCTAGCTCCTACAATGAGCAGTTCTTC. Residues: CAWSASSYNEQFF.

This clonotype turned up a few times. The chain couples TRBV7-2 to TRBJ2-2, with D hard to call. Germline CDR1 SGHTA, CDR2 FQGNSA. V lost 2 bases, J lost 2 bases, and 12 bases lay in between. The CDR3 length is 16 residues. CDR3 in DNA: TGTGCCAGCAGCTTATTTGGTACAGCCAACACCGGGGAGCTGTTTTTT. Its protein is CASSLFGTANTGELFF.

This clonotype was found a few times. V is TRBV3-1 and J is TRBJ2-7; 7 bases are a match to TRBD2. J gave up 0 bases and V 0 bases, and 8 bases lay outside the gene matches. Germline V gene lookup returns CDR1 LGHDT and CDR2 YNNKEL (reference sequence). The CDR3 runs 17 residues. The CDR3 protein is CASSQDMGGIPSYEQYF. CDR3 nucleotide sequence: TGTGCCAGCAGCCAAGATATGGGGGGGATCCCCTCCTACGAGCAGTACTTC.

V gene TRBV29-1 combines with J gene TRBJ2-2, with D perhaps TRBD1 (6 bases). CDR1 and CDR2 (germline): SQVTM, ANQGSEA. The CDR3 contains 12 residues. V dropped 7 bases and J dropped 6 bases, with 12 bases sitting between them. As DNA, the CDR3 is TGCAGCGGAGGGGGAGTGGCCGGGGAGCTGTTTTTT. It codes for CSGGGVAGELFF.

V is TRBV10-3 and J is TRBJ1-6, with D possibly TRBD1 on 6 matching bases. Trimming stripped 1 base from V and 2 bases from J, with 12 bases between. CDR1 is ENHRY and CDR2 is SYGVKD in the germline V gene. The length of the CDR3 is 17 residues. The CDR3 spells CAISEFGGLTYNSPLHF. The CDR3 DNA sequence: TGTGCCATCAGTGAGTTCGGGGGGCTCACCTATAATTCACCCCTCCACTTT.

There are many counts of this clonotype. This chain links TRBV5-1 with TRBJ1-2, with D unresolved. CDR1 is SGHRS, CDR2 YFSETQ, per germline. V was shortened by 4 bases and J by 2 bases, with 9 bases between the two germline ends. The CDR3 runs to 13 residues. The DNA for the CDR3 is TGCGCCAGCAGCCCTGAACGCAACTATGGCTACACCTTC. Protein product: CASSPERNYGYTF.